Presented here are 28 T cell receptor beta chains from one specimen sequenced in a study of cytomegalovirus exposure and HLA in healthy donors (dated 2017 in TCRdb). Libraries were built with the immunoSEQ multiplex PCR assay. For the multiplex PCR, a mixture combining 60 forward primers for TCR Vbeta segments and 13 reverse primers for TCR Jbeta segments was used. TCRdb took over this immuneACCESS table, retaining in-frame rearrangements with V and J assigned. Such tables are incomplete; in checked studies, under half of the missing clones stem from an unresolved V gene, and the remainder is unexplained. The sample table lists some 120,000 clones, roughly 74% of them with a count of one. The biggest ten clones account for 6.6% of the sample. Input material: PBMCs. Source of these receptors: a man aged 35 to 55 in good health and CMV-seropositive.

V gene TRBV4-1 combines with J gene TRBJ2-3; tentatively, D is TRBD2 (6 bases). Per the germline V gene, CDR1 is MGHRA and CDR2 is YSYEKL. V lost 4 bases, J lost 6 bases, and 14 bases lay in between. This CDR3 contains 14 residues. CDR3 nucleotides: TGCGCCAGCAGCCCTGATGGAGGGCGGGATACGCAGTATTTT. It encodes CASSPDGGRDTQYF.

This chain connects TRBV5-6 to TRBJ1-2; tentatively, D is TRBD1 (6 bases). The CDR3 is 17 residues long. V lost 2 bases to trimming and J lost 0 bases, with 17 bases between them. The germline CDR1 and CDR2 sequences are SGHDT and YYEEEE. CDR3 in amino acids: CASSLSQGMSANYGYTF. CDR3 bases: TGTGCCAGCAGCTTATCACAGGGAATGTCGGCTAACTATGGCTACACCTTC.

This CDR3 reads CASSPVAADTQYF. The CDR3 bases are TGTGCCAGCAGCCCTGTAGCCGCTGATACGCAGTATTTT. The genes are TRBV7-2 and TRBJ2-3; D gene ambiguous. Between the trimmed V and J ends, which lost 5 bases and 6 bases, there was a span of 12 bases. The CDR3 spans 13 residues. Germline values: CDR1 SGHTA, CDR2 FQGNSA.

A few counts support this clone. The V call is TRBV2, the J call TRBJ2-7; TRBD1 matches at 8 bases. The CDR3 spans 14 residues. Germline lookup yields CDR1 SNHLY and CDR2 FYNNEI. V dropped 6 bases and J dropped 2; count of bases not matched to a gene: 6. CDR3 nucleotide sequence: TGTGCCAGCAGGGAAATCAGGGGGCCCTACGAGCAGTACTTC. Translating it yields CASREIRGPYEQYF.

DNA for the CDR3: TGTGCCTCAATCGGGGGAGGCACTGAAGCTTTCTTT. It encodes CASIGGGTEAFF. The J gene is TRBJ1-1, the V gene TRBV19; D might be TRBD1 (5 bases). CDR1 LNHDA and CDR2 SQIVND come from the germline V gene (reference sequence). The CDR3 is 12 residues long. The V end was cut by 11 bases, the J end by 4 bases, with 14 bases between.

In DNA form, the CDR3 reads TGTGCCAGCAGCTCCGGACAGGGGACGGTCACCGGGGAGCTGTTTTTT. It yields the protein CASSSGQGTVTGELFF. This sequence joins TRBV5-4 and TRBJ2-2, with 9 bases matching TRBD1. Germline V gene sequence: CDR1 SGHNT, CDR2 YYREEE (reference sequence). This CDR3 contains 16 residues. The V gene end was trimmed by 3 bases and the J gene end by 4 bases; junction bases not matched to a gene: 7.

The chain employs TRBV27 and TRBJ2-3, with 9 positions matching TRBD1. CDR1 and CDR2 (germline): MNHEY, SMNVEV (reference sequence). J was trimmed by 3 bases and V by 5 bases; bases with no gene match: 6. The CDR3 has 15 amino acids. In DNA, the CDR3 is TGTGCCAGCAGTGTCCGGGACAGGGAAACAGATACGCAGTATTTT. Translation gives CASSVRDRETDTQYF.

This clone was observed a few times. The chain employs TRBV7-2 and TRBJ2-7; TRBD1 agrees at 10 bases. Germline V gives CDR1 SGHTA, CDR2 FQGNSA. The CDR3 totals 14 residues. Losses at the gene ends were 4 bases for V and 7 bases for J; bases not matched to a gene: 7. In DNA form, the CDR3 reads TGTGCCAGCAGCTACCGACAGGGGGCTCAAGAGCAGTACTTC. It codes for CASSYRQGAQEQYF.

This clone was seen a handful of times. The chain has TRBV7-7 and TRBJ2-1; D possibly corresponds to TRBD1 (6 bases). The V and J ends lost 3 bases and 8 bases respectively, with 11 bases between them. Germline assignment: CDR1 SSHAT and CDR2 FNYEAQ (reference sequence). The length of the CDR3 is 13 residues. This chain's CDR3 is CASSLEQGDEQFF. The CDR3 coding sequence is TGTGCCAGCAGCTTGGAACAGGGAGATGAGCAGTTCTTC.

V and J are TRBV19 and TRBJ2-1; 13 bases map to TRBD2. Germline values: CDR1 LNHDA, CDR2 SQIVND (reference sequence). This CDR3 has 15 amino acids. V gave up 6 bases and J gave up 8 bases; unmatched junction bases: 7. CDR3 bases: TGTGCCAGTAGGCCACTAGCGGGAGGGCCATATGAGCAGTTCTTC. Translated, it gives CASRPLAGGPYEQFF.

V usage is TRBV7-9 and J usage is TRBJ2-5; 7 nucleotides agree with TRBD2. CDR1 and CDR2 (germline): SEHNR, FQNEAQ (reference sequence). The CDR3 has 15 residues. V was clipped by 0 bases and J by 2 bases; unmatched bases: 3. The CDR3 nucleotides read TGTGCCAGCAGCTTAGCGCGAGCGGGACAAGAGACCCAGTACTTC. Translation: CASSLARAGQETQYF.

This clone occurred a few times. The chain joins TRBV6-1 to TRBJ1-1; TRBD1 is a possible D gene (6 bases). This CDR3 has 15 residues. V shed 7 bases and J shed 0 bases, with 15 bases lying between them. The V gene's germline CDR1 is MNHNS and CDR2 SASEGT. The CDR3: CASTRGGGVNTEAFF. CDR3 bases: TGTGCCAGCACCCGAGGGGGTGGGGTGAACACTGAAGCTTTCTTT.

This sequence joins TRBV27 and TRBJ2-7; 10 bases are a match to TRBD1. Trimming took 6 bases from V and 4 from J; bases not matched to a gene: 6. Germline CDR1 and CDR2: MNHEY and SMNVEV (reference sequence). This CDR3 spans 14 amino acids. In DNA form, the CDR3 reads TGTGCCAGCAGGGGGACAGGGGATTTATACGAGCAGTACTTC. Its protein product is CASRGTGDLYEQYF.

V and J are TRBV29-1 and TRBJ2-7; D remains ambiguous. V gave up 6 bases and J gave up 5 bases, with 11 bases separating them. Per germline, CDR1 SQVTM and CDR2 ANQGSEA. This CDR3 has 11 residues. The CDR3 bases are TGCAGCGTCCAATATAGAGACGAGCAGTACTTC. Protein: CSVQYRDEQYF.

CDR3 loop: CASSEAPTDREGYTF. CDR3 DNA: TGTGCCAGCAGTGAAGCCCCTACCGACAGAGAGGGCTACACCTTC. This chain joins TRBV2 and TRBJ1-2; tentatively, D is TRBD1 (5 bases). V lost 0 bases and J 8 bases, leaving 16 bases between the germline ends. There are 15 residues in the CDR3. Germline V gene sequence: CDR1 SNHLY, CDR2 FYNNEI.

The chain uses TRBV11-3 and TRBJ1-2; a possible D gene is TRBD1 (5 bases). From germline, CDR1 is SGHNT and CDR2 YENEEA. This CDR3 has 15 residues. V was cut by 3 bases and J by 4 bases, with 15 bases left in between. Written as DNA, the CDR3 is TGTGCCAGCAGCTTTCCCGGCGGCAGGGCCTATGGCTACACCTTC. Its protein is CASSFPGGRAYGYTF.

The chain joins TRBV27 to TRBJ2-1; TRBD1 matches 9 bases. This CDR3 has 14 residues. Germline V CDR1 and CDR2: MNHEY, SMNVEV (reference sequence). V shed 6 bases and J 9 bases; nucleotides not matched to a gene: 9. CDR3 DNA: TGTGCCAGCAGGGGGACAGGGAGGATCGGTGAGCAGTTCTTC. Amino acids: CASRGTGRIGEQFF.

V usage is TRBV6-5 and J usage is TRBJ2-3, with 11 bases identical to TRBD2. The germline gives CDR1 MNHEY, CDR2 SVGAGI. The CDR3 runs to 16 residues. J gave up 5 bases and V 2 bases, and 6 bases lay outside the gene matches. The DNA of the CDR3 is TGTGCCAGCAGTTACGGTAGCGGGGGGGCCATAGATACGCAGTATTTT. It translates to CASSYGSGGAIDTQYF.

The genes are TRBV5-1 and TRBJ1-4; D is possibly TRBD1 (6 bases). Germline V lookup: CDR1 SGHRS, CDR2 YFSETQ. Trimming took 4 bases from V and 5 from J, leaving 12 bases between them. There are 14 residues in the CDR3. CDR3 in DNA: TGCGCCAGCAGCGTGGGACATCAAAATGAAAAACTGTTTTTT. The encoded protein is CASSVGHQNEKLFF.

This clone was recorded a few times. J is TRBJ2-5 and V is TRBV7-2, with D perhaps TRBD1 (5 bases). This CDR3 has 16 amino acids. Germline lookup yields CDR1 SGHTA and CDR2 FQGNSA. Trimming stripped 4 bases from V and 2 bases from J, with 17 bases between. CDR3 sequence reads: CASSWAETEMQETQYF. CDR3 DNA sequence: TGTGCCAGCAGCTGGGCCGAGACAGAAATGCAAGAGACCCAGTACTTC.

This clone was seen once. This chain uses TRBV11-2 with TRBJ2-7, with D perhaps matching TRBD2 (5 bases). The V gene lost 5 bases and the J gene lost 2 bases, with 19 bases spanning the gap. The CDR3 covers 16 residues. Germline CDR1 reads SGHAT; CDR2 reads FQNNGV. The DNA for the CDR3 is TGTGCCAGCAGCCCAAGCCCCCCGACGGGAACCTACGAGCAGTACTTC. Its protein product is CASSPSPPTGTYEQYF. The variable domain in full, with the rest retrieved from reference TRBV11-2 and TRBJ2-7, is EAGVAQSPRYKIIEKRQSVAFWCNPISGHATLYWYQQILGQGPKLLIQFQNNGVVDDSQLPKDRFSAERLKGVDSTLKIQPAKLEDSAVYLCASSPSPPTGTYEQYFGPGTRLTVT.

This sequence joins TRBV28 and TRBJ1-6, with D maybe TRBD1 (6 bases). The germline V gene encodes CDR1 MDHEN and CDR2 SYDVKM. The CDR3 has 14 residues. Trimming pared 1 base from V and 9 bases from J, leaving 10 bases between. The DNA for the CDR3 is TGTGCCAGCAGTTTATTAGGGGGGGGTTCACCCCTCCACTTT. It yields the protein CASSLLGGGSPLHF.

The chain recombines TRBV27 with TRBJ1-5, with 8 bases matching TRBD1. The CDR3 contains 15 residues. Germline CDR1 MNHEY, CDR2 SMNVEV (reference sequence). J gave up 1 base and V 6 bases, and 5 bases lay outside the gene matches. The CDR3 DNA reads as TGTGCCAGCAGCGACAGGGGTGGGAGCAATCAGCCCCAGCATTTT. Protein sequence: CASSDRGGSNQPQHF.

The chain employs TRBV15 and TRBJ2-6, with 9 bases matching TRBD1. The CDR3 is 17 residues long. Germline V gene lookup returns CDR1 LNHNV and CDR2 YYDKDF (reference sequence). J was trimmed by 0 bases and V by 5 bases; bases with no gene match: 5. CDR3 loop: CATSGTGGSSGANVLTF. The CDR3 DNA is TGTGCCACCAGCGGTACAGGGGGCAGCTCTGGGGCCAACGTCCTGACTTTC.

V is TRBV4-1 and J is TRBJ1-1; 8 bases match TRBD1. The trim removed 0 bases at V and 1 base at J, leaving 4 bases unmatched. The CDR3 sequence is 16 residues long. Looked up from germline, CDR1 is MGHRA and CDR2 is YSYEKL. CDR3 residues: CASSQEQGAWNTEAFF. CDR3 nucleotides: TGCGCCAGCAGCCAAGAGCAGGGGGCTTGGAACACTGAAGCTTTCTTT.

This clone was picked up a small number of times. The chain combines TRBV7-9 with TRBJ1-1, with D hard to call. The germline gives CDR1 SEHNR, CDR2 FQNEAQ (reference sequence). Between the trimmed V and J ends, which lost 2 bases and 1 base, there was a span of 8 bases. This CDR3 has 14 residues. CDR3 loop: CASSLIGENTEAFF. DNA of the CDR3: TGTGCCAGCAGCTTAATCGGTGAGAACACTGAAGCTTTCTTT. Supplemented by reference TRBV7-9 and TRBJ1-1, the full variable domain reads DTGVSQNPRHKITKRGQNVTFRCDPISEHNRLYWYRQTLGQGPEFLTYFQNEAQLEKSRLLSDRFSAERPKGSFSTLEIQRTEQGDSAMYLCASSLIGENTEAFFGQGTRLTVV.

CDR3 protein: CASSLSQGPNTEAFF. The CDR3 DNA is TGTGCCAGCAGCTTGTCCCAGGGTCCGAACACTGAAGCTTTCTTT. V and J are TRBV5-4 and TRBJ1-1; D is perhaps TRBD1 (5 bases). Trimming took 1 base from V and 1 from J, leaving 11 bases between them. Per the germline V gene, CDR1 is SGHNT and CDR2 is YYREEE (reference sequence). The CDR3 contains 15 residues.

V is TRBV19 and J is TRBJ2-1; TRBD2 might be the D (5 bases). The CDR3 contains 14 residues. The germline gives CDR1 LNHDA, CDR2 SQIVND (reference sequence). The V gene lost 6 bases and the J gene lost 0 bases, with 9 bases spanning the gap. The CDR3 is CASSYRGSYNEQFF. The CDR3 coding sequence is TGTGCCAGTAGCTACCGGGGCTCCTACAATGAGCAGTTCTTC.